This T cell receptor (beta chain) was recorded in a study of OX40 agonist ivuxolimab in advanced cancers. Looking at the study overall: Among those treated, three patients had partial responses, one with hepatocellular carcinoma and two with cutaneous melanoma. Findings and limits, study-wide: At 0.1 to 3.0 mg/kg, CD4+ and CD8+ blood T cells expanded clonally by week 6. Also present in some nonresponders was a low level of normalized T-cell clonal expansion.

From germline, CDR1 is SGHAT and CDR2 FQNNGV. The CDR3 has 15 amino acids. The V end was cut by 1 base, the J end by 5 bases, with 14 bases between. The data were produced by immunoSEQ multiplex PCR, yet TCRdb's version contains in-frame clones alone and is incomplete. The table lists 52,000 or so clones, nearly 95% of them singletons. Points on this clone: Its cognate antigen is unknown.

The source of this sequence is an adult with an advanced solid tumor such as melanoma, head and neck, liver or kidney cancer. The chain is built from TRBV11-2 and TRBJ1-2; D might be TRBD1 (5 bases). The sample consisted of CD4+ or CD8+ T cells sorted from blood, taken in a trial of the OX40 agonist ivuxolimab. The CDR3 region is CASSLVGGTFYGYTF. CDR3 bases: TGTGCCAGCAGCTTAGTTGGGGGTACCTTTTATGGCTACACCTTC.